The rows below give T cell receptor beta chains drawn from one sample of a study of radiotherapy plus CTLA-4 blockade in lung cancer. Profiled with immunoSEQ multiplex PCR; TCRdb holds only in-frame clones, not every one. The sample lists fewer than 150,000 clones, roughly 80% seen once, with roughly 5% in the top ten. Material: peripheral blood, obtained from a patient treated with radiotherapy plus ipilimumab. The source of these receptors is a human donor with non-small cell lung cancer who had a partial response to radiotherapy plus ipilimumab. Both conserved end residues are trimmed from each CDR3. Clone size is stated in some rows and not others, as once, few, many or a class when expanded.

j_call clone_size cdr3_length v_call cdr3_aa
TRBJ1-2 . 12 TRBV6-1 ASREGSGNYGYT
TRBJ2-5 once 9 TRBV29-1 SGNRDMTQY
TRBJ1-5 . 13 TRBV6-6 ASSPWAGGNQPQH
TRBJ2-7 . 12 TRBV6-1 ASSEGQTPYEQY
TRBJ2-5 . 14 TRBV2 ASSPGTSGGRETQY
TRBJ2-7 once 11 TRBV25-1 ASSERVSYEQY
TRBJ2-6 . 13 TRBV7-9 ASSRQTLEANVLT
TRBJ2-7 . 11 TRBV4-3 ASSALTGNEQY
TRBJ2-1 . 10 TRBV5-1 ASSVGLDEQF
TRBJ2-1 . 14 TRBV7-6 ASSSIAGGGYNEQF
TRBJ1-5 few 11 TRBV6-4 ASSRTEYQPQH
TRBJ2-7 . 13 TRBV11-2 ASSLTGFMRDEQY
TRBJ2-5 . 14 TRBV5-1 ASSLGTSGIRETQY
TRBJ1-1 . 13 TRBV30 AWSFPQGRRTEAF
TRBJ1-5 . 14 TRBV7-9 ASSPLGEGGNQPQH